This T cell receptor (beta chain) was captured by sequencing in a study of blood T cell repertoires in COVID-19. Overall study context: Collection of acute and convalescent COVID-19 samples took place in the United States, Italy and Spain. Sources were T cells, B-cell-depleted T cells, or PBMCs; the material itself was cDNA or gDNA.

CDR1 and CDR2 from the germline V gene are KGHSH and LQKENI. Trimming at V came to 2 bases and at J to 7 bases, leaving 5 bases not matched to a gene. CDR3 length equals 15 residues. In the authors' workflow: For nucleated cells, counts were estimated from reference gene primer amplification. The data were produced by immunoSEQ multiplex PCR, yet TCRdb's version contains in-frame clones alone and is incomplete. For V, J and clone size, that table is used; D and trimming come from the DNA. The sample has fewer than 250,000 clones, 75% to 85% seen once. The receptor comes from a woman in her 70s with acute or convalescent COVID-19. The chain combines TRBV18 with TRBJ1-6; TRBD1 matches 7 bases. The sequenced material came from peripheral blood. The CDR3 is CASSPGTEGNSPLHF. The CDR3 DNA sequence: TGTGCCAGCTCACCAGGGACAGAAGGGAATTCACCCCTCCACTTT.